These 25 T cell receptor beta chains were all obtained from the same sample, sequenced in a study of radiation and T cells in renal cell carcinoma. The table came from immunoSEQ multiplex PCR; TCRdb's copy has only in-frame clones and leaves some out. This sample carries over 120,000 clones, around nine tenths of them seen once, and the ten largest clones take 12%. Time point described: baseline pretreatment blood. Stated treatment: 15 Gy SBRT to primary tumor, nephrectomy 4 weeks later. The material sequenced was blood, taken from a patient whose treatment included radiotherapy and nephrectomy. These receptor sequences come from a woman aged 45-59 years with renal cell carcinoma.

The CDR3 DNA sequence: TGTGCCAGCTCACCACCGGGACTAGAGAGGGCCGGGGAGCTGTTTTTT. This codes for CASSPPGLERAGELFF. The rearrangement uses TRBV18 and TRBJ2-2; TRBD2 aligns across 8 bases. Unmatched junction bases numbered 6, after V lost 0 bases and J lost 6 bases. This CDR3 has 16 amino acids. CDR1 and CDR2 (germline): KGHSH, LQKENI.

J is TRBJ1-6 and V is TRBV6-5; D possibly corresponds to TRBD1 (6 bases). V was cut by 4 bases and J by 8 bases, with 9 bases left in between. The V gene's germline CDR1 is MNHEY and CDR2 SVGAGI. The CDR3 has 13 amino acids. Written as DNA, the CDR3 is TGTGCCAGCAGTTCTGGGGGCTATTCACCCCTCCACTTT. This encodes CASSSGGYSPLHF.

The chain carries TRBV7-2 and TRBJ2-5; D gene ambiguous. Trimming took off 3 bases at V and 1 base at J, with 6 bases between the two ends. The CDR3 is 13 amino acids. Germline loops: CDR1 SGHTA, CDR2 FQGNSA. CDR3 coding DNA: TGTGCCAGCAGCTTTGCAACCCAAGAGACCCAGTACTTC. This codes for CASSFATQETQYF.

The rearrangement joins TRBV7-3 to TRBJ1-3, with D uncertain. V was shortened by 2 bases and J by 0 bases, with 5 bases between the two germline ends. Looked up from germline, CDR1 is SGHTA and CDR2 is FQGTGA. The CDR3 loop spans 14 amino acids. The CDR3 DNA reads as TGTGCCAGCAGCTTATACTTCTCTGGAAACACCATATATTTT. It is translated as CASSLYFSGNTIYF. Looking up the rest from reference TRBV7-3 and TRBJ1-3 gives the full variable domain: GAGVSQTPSNKVTEKGKYVELRCDPISGHTALYWYRQSLGQGPEFLIYFQGTGAADDSGLPNDRFFAVRPEGSVSTLKIQRTERGDSAVYLCASSLYFSGNTIYFGEGSWLTVV.

The chain couples TRBV7-3 to TRBJ1-2; TRBD1 might be the D (5 bases). The V end lost 5 bases, the J end lost 4 bases, and 20 bases lay between the germline ends. This CDR3 is 16 amino acids long. Germline values: CDR1 SGHTA, CDR2 FQGTGA. As DNA, the CDR3 is TGTGCCAGCAGCCCAGCCGGGGCCGGGATGGTCTATGGCTACACCTTC. As protein: CASSPAGAGMVYGYTF.

The V and J genes are TRBV5-1 and TRBJ2-7; 8 bases match TRBD1. CDR3 length: 16 amino acids. J lost 0 bases, V lost 3 bases, and 8 bases had no gene match. The germline CDR1 and CDR2 sequences are SGHRS and YFSETQ. The CDR3 is CASSSGQVRNSYEQYF. CDR3 sequence (DNA): TGCGCCAGCAGCTCGGGACAGGTTCGGAACTCCTACGAGCAGTACTTC.

The chain combines TRBV5-1 with TRBJ2-3, with 11 positions matching TRBD2. Per germline, CDR1 SGHRS and CDR2 YFSETQ. This CDR3 comprises 16 residues. The J segment lost 2 bases and the V segment lost 4 bases, leaving 6 bases of the junction unmatched. CDR3 sequence (DNA): TGCGCCAGCAGCCTAGGGACTAGCGGATACACAGATACGCAGTATTTT. Protein product: CASSLGTSGYTDTQYF.

CDR3 loop: CASSSEEIEDPLEQYF. In DNA form, the CDR3 reads TGCGCCAGCAGCTCCGAGGAGATAGAGGACCCCCTCGAGCAGTACTTC. The genes are TRBV5-1 and TRBJ2-7; no firm D call. Trimming removed 3 bases at V and 6 bases at J, with 22 bases between. The CDR3 length is 16 residues. Germline CDR1 reads SGHRS; CDR2 reads YFSETQ.

This chain uses TRBV29-1 with TRBJ1-2; tentatively, D is TRBD1 (5 bases). The CDR3 is made up of 14 amino acids. V lost 0 bases and J lost 8, with 16 bases in between. Germline-derived CDR1 and CDR2 are SQVTM and ANQGSEA. CDR3 region: CSVEEEGRPGGYTF. The CDR3 DNA reads TGCAGCGTTGAAGAAGAGGGACGGCCTGGCGGCTACACCTTC.

The chain combines TRBV7-3 with TRBJ2-7, with 7 bases matching TRBD2. The CDR3 has 16 amino acids. Germline CDR1 and CDR2: SGHTA and FQGTGA. V was pared by 0 bases and J by 5 bases, with 10 bases of the junction left unmatched. The chain's CDR3 is CASSLTSGTTHDEQYF. The CDR3 DNA sequence: TGTGCCAGCAGCTTAACGTCGGGGACTACTCACGACGAGCAGTACTTC.

This chain uses TRBV19 with TRBJ1-6; no clear D. The germline gives CDR1 LNHDA, CDR2 SQIVND (reference sequence). The CDR3 totals 16 residues. Trimming shortened V by 6 bases and J by 7 bases, and 19 bases separated the two germline ends. CDR3 sequence: CASSSRLSPENSPLHF. CDR3 coding DNA: TGTGCCAGTAGCTCTAGGTTGTCGCCCGAGAATTCACCCCTCCACTTT.

The chain links TRBV27 to TRBJ2-2; D is ambiguous. CDR1 is MNHEY and CDR2 is SMNVEV in the germline V gene (reference sequence). Trimming removed 6 bases from V and 4 bases from J, with 6 bases in between. CDR3 length equals 12 residues. DNA for the CDR3: TGTGCCAGCAGCCAGACCACCGGGGAGCTGTTTTTT. Its protein is CASSQTTGELFF.

The chain joins TRBV2 to TRBJ1-5; D unresolved. Germline assignment: CDR1 SNHLY and CDR2 FYNNEI. The CDR3 spans 13 residues. Between the trimmed V and J ends, which lost 4 bases and 5 bases, there was a span of 9 bases. The CDR3 region has the DNA TGTGCCAGCAGTGGAAGCCTAGATCAGCCCCAGCATTTT. As protein: CASSGSLDQPQHF.

V and J are TRBV6-6 and TRBJ2-5, with 8 bases matching TRBD1. V trimming: 5 bases; J trimming: 5 bases; junction bases outside the gene matches: 10. Germline CDR1 MNHNY, CDR2 SVGAGI (reference sequence). This CDR3 is 15 amino acids long. The CDR3 protein is CASSRDRGVGETQYF. Written as DNA, the CDR3 is TGTGCCAGCAGTCGAGACAGGGGAGTTGGGGAGACCCAGTACTTC.

The gene calls are TRBV5-1 and TRBJ2-1; no reliable D call. Trimming took off 5 bases at V and 4 bases at J, with 4 bases between the two ends. CDR1 SGHRS and CDR2 YFSETQ come from the germline V gene. The CDR3 is made up of 11 amino acids. The CDR3 region is CASSRYNEQFF. The DNA of the CDR3 is TGCGCCAGCAGTCGGTACAATGAGCAGTTCTTC.

The chain employs TRBV5-4 and TRBJ2-5; D unclear. Germline CDR1 SGHNT, CDR2 YYREEE (reference sequence). V was shortened by 2 bases and J by 5 bases, with 7 bases between the two germline ends. The CDR3 sequence is 12 residues long. As DNA, the CDR3 is TGTGCCAGCAGCTTCACCCGGGAGACCCAGTACTTC. Its translation is CASSFTRETQYF.

V is TRBV5-8 and J is TRBJ1-2; weak D call: TRBD1 (5 bases). Germline CDR1 reads SGHTS; CDR2 reads YDEGEE. The V end was cut by 4 bases, the J end by 8 bases, with 18 bases between. This CDR3 has 14 residues. CDR3 sequence: CASSPGGPLGGYTF. The DNA for the CDR3 is TGTGCCAGCAGCCCTGGGGGACCGCTCGGGGGCTACACCTTC.

J is TRBJ1-1 and V is TRBV12-5, with D possibly being TRBD1 (5 bases). The V end lost 8 bases, the J end lost 4 bases, and 14 bases lay between the germline ends. The germline V gene has CDR1 LGHNT and CDR2 FRNRAP. The CDR3 consists of 13 residues. Here the CDR3 reads CASTPGGGTEAFF. DNA of the CDR3: TGTGCTAGTACCCCGGGGGGGGGCACTGAAGCTTTCTTT.

The gene calls are TRBV29-1 and TRBJ2-7, with D unresolved. V was pared by 7 bases and J by 3 bases, with 13 bases between. The CDR3 runs 12 residues. Per the germline V gene, CDR1 is SQVTM and CDR2 is ANQGSEA. The CDR3 protein is CSGSRTGYEQYF. Here the CDR3 DNA reads TGCAGCGGTTCTCGGACGGGCTACGAGCAGTACTTC.

In this sample, this clone turned up once. The chain employs TRBV6-5 and TRBJ1-4, with 8 nucleotides matching TRBD1. The length of the CDR3 is 15 residues. Trimming took 0 bases from V and 8 from J; bases not matched to a gene: 5. Germline V gives CDR1 MNHEY, CDR2 SVGAGI. CDR3 in amino acids: CASSYSDRVGEKLFF. The CDR3 DNA reads TGTGCCAGCAGTTACTCGGACAGGGTTGGCGAAAAACTGTTTTTT.

V is TRBV5-1 and J is TRBJ2-1, with no clear D. Trimming removed 0 bases at V and 8 bases at J, with 12 bases between. The germline gives CDR1 SGHRS, CDR2 YFSETQ. The CDR3 spans 14 residues. DNA for the CDR3: TGCGCCAGCAGCTTGGAAGCCCCTTGGGATGAGCAGTTCTTC. Residues: CASSLEAPWDEQFF.

The rearrangement joins TRBV6-1 to TRBJ1-1; perhaps TRBD1 as D (6 bases). The ends were cut back, 6 bases at V and 8 bases at J, with 13 bases in the middle. This CDR3 comprises 12 residues. Germline assignment: CDR1 MNHNS and CDR2 SASEGT. CDR3 DNA: TGTGCCAGCAGCCGAACAGGGCAAGAAGCTTTCTTT. Protein product: CASSRTGQEAFF.

This chain links TRBV19 with TRBJ2-7; TRBD1 might be the D (6 bases). The CDR3 spans 16 residues. The V gene lost 5 bases and the J gene lost 2 bases, with 19 bases spanning the gap. CDR1 and CDR2 from the germline V gene are LNHDA and SQIVND (reference sequence). The CDR3 DNA reads as TGTGCCAGTAGTCAACAACAGGGTGCCCCGACCTACGAGCAGTACTTC. Encoded protein: CASSQQQGAPTYEQYF. The whole variable domain, filled in from reference TRBV19 and TRBJ2-7, reads DGGITQSPKYLFRKEGQNVTLSCEQNLNHDAMYWYRQDPGQGLRLIYYSQIVNDFQKGDIAEGYSVSREKKESFPLTVTSAQKNPTAFYLCASSQQQGAPTYEQYFGPGTRLTVT.

The V gene is TRBV28, the J gene TRBJ1-2; D is perhaps TRBD1 (5 bases). There are 14 residues in the CDR3. Germline V gene data show CDR1 as MDHEN and CDR2 as SYDVKM. V was pared by 2 bases and J by 5 bases, with 12 bases between. The CDR3, as DNA: TGTGCCAGCAGTTTAGGGGCCATGAGGTATGGCTACACCTTC. Residues: CASSLGAMRYGYTF.

The chain has TRBV19 and TRBJ1-5, with 7 bases lining up with TRBD1. This CDR3 comprises 14 residues. The J segment lost 6 bases and the V segment lost 11 bases, leaving 13 bases of the junction unmatched. The germline CDR1 and CDR2 sequences are LNHDA and SQIVND (reference sequence). For the CDR3, the DNA is TGTGCCGTCGTTCCAGGGGGAACGGGTCAGCCCCAGCATTTT. Translation gives CAVVPGGTGQPQHF.